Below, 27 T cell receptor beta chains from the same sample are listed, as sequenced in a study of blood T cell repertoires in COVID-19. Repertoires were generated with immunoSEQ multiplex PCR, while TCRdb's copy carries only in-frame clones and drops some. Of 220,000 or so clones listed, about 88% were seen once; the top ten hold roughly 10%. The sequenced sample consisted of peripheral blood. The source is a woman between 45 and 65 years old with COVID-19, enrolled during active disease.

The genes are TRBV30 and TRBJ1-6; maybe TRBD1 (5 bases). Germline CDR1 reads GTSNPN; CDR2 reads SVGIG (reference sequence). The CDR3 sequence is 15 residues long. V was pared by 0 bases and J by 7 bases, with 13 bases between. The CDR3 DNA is TGTGCCTGGAGTGTACGGCCCAAGGGGAATTCACCCCTCCACTTT. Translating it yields CAWSVRPKGNSPLHF.

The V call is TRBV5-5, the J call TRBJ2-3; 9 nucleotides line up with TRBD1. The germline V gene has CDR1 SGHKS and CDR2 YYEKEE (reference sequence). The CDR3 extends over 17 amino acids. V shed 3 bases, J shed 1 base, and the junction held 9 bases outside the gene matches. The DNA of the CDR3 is TGTGCCAGCAGCTGGAGGGAGCGGGACAGGGGCACAGATACGCAGTATTTT. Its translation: CASSWRERDRGTDTQYF. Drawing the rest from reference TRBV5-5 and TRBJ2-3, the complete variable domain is DAGVTQSPTHLIKTRGQQVTLRCSPISGHKSVSWYQQVLGQGPQFIFQYYEKEERGRGNFPDRFSARQFPNYSSELNVNALLLGDSALYLCASSWRERDRGTDTQYFGPGTRLTVL.

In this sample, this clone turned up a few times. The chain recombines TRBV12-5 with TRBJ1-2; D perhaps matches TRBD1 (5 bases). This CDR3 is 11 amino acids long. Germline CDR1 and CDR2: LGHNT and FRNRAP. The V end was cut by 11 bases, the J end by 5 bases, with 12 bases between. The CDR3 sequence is CALLGVYGYTF. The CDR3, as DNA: TGTGCTCTCCTAGGGGTGTATGGCTACACCTTC. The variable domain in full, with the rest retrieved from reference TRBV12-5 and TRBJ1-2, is DARVTQTPRHKVTEMGQEVTMRCQPILGHNTVFWYRQTMMQGLELLAYFRNRAPLDDSGMPKDRFSAEMPDATLATLKIQPSEPRDSAVYFCALLGVYGYTFGSGTRLTVV.

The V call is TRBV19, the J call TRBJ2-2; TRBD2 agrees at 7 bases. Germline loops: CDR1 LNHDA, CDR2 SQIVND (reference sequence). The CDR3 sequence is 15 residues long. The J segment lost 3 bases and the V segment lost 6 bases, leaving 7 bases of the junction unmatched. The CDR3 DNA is TGTGCCAGTAGACCGGGACTAATACACACCGGGGAGCTGTTTTTT. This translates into CASRPGLIHTGELFF. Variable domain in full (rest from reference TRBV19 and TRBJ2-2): DGGITQSPKYLFRKEGQNVTLSCEQNLNHDAMYWYRQDPGQGLRLIYYSQIVNDFQKGDIAEGYSVSREKKESFPLTVTSAQKNPTAFYLCASRPGLIHTGELFFGEGSRLTVL.

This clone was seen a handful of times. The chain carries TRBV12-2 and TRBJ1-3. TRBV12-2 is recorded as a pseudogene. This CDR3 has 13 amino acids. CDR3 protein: CASKRGSGNTIYF. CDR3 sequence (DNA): TGTGCAAGTAAGCGGGGCTCTGGAAACACCATATATTTT.

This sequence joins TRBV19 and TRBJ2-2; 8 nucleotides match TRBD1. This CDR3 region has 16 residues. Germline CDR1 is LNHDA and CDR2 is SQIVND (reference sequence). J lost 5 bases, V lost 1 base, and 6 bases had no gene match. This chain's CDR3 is CASSIAVRGRTGELFF. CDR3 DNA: TGTGCCAGTAGTATAGCGGTCAGGGGGCGGACCGGGGAGCTGTTTTTT.

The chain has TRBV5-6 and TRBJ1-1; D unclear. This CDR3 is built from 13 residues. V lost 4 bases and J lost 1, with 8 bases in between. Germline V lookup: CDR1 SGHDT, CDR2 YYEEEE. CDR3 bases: TGTGCCAGCAGCCCGATCGGGAACACTGAAGCTTTCTTT. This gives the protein CASSPIGNTEAFF.

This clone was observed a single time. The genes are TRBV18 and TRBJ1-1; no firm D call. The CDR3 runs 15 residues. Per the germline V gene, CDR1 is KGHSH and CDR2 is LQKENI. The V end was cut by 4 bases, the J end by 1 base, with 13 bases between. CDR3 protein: CASSLGAGGNTEAFF. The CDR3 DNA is TGTGCCAGCTCACTCGGAGCAGGAGGGAACACTGAAGCTTTCTTT.

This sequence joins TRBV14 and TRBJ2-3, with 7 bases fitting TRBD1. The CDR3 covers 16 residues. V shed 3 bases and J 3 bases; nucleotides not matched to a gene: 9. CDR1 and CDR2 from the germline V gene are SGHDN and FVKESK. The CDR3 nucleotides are TGTGCCAGCAGCCATGCCCGGGACAGATCAACAGATACGCAGTATTTT. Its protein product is CASSHARDRSTDTQYF.

The CDR3 bases are TGTGCCAGCAGTTTATCAGAGACAGGGCCCACCTTGAGGGGCTACACCTTC. It encodes CASSLSETGPTLRGYTF. This chain joins TRBV28 and TRBJ1-2, with 7 nucleotides matching TRBD1. The CDR3 runs to 17 residues. Trimming cost V 1 base and J 8 bases; bases outside gene matches: 16. Germline CDR1 reads MDHEN; CDR2 reads SYDVKM.

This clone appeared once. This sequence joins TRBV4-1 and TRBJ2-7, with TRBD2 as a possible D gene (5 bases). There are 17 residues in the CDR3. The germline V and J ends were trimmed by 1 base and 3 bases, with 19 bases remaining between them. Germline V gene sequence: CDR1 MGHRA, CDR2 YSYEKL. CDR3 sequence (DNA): TGCGCCAGCAGCCAAGTCCCCCCGGTGGGGAGTGGCTACGAGCAGTACTTC. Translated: CASSQVPPVGSGYEQYF.

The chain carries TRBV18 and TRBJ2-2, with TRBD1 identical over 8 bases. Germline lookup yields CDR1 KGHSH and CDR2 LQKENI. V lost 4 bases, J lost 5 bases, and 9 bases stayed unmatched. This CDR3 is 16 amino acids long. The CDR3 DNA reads TGTGCCAGCTCACAGGAAAGGACAGGGTTTACCGGGGAGCTGTTTTTT. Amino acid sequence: CASSQERTGFTGELFF.

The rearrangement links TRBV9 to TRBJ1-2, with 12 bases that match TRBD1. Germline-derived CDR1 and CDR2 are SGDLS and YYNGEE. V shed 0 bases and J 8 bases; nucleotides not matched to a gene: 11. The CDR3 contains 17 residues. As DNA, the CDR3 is TGTGCCAGCAGCGTAGACGGGACAGGGGGCGCATTAAGCGGCTACACCTTC. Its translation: CASSVDGTGGALSGYTF.

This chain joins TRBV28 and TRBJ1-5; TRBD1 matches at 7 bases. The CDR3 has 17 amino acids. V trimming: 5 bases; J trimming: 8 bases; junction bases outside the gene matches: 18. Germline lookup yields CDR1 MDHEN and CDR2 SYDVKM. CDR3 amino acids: CASSPLPGQALWEPQHF. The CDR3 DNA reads TGTGCCAGCAGTCCCCTCCCCGGACAGGCCCTTTGGGAGCCCCAGCATTTT.

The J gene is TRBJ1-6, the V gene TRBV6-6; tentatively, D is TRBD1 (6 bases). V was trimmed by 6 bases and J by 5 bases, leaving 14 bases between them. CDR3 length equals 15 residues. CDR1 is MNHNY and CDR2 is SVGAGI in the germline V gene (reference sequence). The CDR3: CASRLQGDNNSPLHF. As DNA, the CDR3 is TGTGCCAGCAGATTACAGGGAGACAATAATTCACCCCTCCACTTT.

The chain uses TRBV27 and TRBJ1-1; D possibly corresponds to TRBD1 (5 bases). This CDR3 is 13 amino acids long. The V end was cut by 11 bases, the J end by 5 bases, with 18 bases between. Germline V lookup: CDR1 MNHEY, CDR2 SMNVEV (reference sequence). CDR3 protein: CASYRRGGTEAFF. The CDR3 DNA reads TGTGCCTCGTACCGGCGGGGCGGAACTGAAGCTTTCTTT.

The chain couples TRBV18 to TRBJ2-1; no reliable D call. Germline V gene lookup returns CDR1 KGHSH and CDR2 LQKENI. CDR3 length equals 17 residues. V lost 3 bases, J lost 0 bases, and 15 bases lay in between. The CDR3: CASSPRGATISYNEQFF. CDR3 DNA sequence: TGTGCCAGCTCACCGAGAGGAGCTACAATCTCCTACAATGAGCAGTTCTTC.

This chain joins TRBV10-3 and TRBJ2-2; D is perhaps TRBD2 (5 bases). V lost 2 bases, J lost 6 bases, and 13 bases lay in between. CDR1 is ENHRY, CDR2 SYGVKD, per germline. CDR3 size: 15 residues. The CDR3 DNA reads TGTGCCATCAGTGAGCTAGCTGGGGTTGCCGGGGAGCTGTTTTTT. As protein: CAISELAGVAGELFF.

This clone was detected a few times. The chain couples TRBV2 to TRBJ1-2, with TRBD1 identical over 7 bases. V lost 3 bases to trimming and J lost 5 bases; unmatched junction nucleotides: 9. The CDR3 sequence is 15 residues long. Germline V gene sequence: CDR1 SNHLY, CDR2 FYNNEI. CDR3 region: CASSELTGTAYGYTF. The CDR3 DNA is TGTGCCAGCAGTGAGCTAACCGGGACAGCTTATGGCTACACCTTC.

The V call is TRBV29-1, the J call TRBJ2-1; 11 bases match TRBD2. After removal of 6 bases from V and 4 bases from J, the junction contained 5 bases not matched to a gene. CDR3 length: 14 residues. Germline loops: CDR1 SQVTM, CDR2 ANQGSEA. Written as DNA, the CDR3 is TGCAGCGTGCTGACTAGCGGGGTATACAATGAGCAGTTCTTC. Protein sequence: CSVLTSGVYNEQFF.

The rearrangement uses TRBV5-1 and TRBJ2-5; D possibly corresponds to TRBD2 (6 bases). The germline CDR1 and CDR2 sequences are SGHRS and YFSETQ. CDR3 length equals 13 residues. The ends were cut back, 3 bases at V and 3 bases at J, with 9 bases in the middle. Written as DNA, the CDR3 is TGCGCCAGCAGCTCCTTAGCGGAAGAGACCCAGTACTTC. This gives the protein CASSSLAEETQYF.

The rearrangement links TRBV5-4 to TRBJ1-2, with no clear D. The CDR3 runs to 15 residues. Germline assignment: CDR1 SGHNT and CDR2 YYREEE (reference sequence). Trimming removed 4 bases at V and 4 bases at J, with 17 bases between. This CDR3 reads CASSISPHPSYGYTF. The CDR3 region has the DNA TGTGCCAGCAGCATAAGTCCTCATCCTAGCTATGGCTACACCTTC.

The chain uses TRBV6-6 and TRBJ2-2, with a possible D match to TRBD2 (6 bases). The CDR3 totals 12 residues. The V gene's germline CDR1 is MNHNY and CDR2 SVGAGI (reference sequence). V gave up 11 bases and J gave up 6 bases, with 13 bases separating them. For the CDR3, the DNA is TGTGCCTCTATGGGGGAGGCCGGGGAGCTGTTTTTT. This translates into CASMGEAGELFF.

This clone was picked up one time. The CDR3: CASSSGQGAHNEQFF. In DNA, the CDR3 is TGTGCCAGCAGCTCGGGACAGGGGGCCCACAATGAGCAGTTCTTC. The chain carries TRBV11-2 and TRBJ2-1, with 12 bases aligning to TRBD1. The CDR3 loop spans 15 amino acids. Germline assignment: CDR1 SGHAT and CDR2 FQNNGV. Trimming cost V 4 bases and J 5 bases; bases outside gene matches: 3.

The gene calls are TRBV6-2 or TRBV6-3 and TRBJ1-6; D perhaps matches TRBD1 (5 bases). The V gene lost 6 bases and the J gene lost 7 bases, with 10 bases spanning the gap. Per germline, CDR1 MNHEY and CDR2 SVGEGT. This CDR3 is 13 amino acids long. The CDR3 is CASSRGPNSPLHF. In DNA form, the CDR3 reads TGTGCCAGCAGCCGGGGCCCGAATTCACCCCTCCACTTT.

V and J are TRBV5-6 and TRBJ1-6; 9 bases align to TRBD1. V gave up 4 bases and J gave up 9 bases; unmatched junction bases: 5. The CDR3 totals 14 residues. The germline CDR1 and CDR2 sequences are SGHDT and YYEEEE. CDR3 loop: CASSTGTGRSPLHF. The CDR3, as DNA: TGTGCCAGCAGCACCGGGACAGGGCGTTCACCCCTCCACTTT.

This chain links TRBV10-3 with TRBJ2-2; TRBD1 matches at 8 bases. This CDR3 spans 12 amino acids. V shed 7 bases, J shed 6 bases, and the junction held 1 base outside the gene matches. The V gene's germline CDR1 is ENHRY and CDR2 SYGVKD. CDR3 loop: CAIKDRAGELFF. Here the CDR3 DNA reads TGTGCCATCAAGGACAGGGCCGGGGAGCTGTTTTTT.